The clone carrying this T cell receptor (beta chain) appeared a few times. Antigen specificity is unknown. Investigators reverse transcribed all isolated RNA, so they sequenced expressed TCRB transcripts. The assay was immunoSEQ multiplex PCR, and TCRdb's table has in-frame clones only and misses some. This sample has about 150,000 clones; 9% to 12% occur once, and the top ten carry approximately 0.46%. The data are from a study of beta chain features in type 1 diabetes. The authors sorted CD4+ naive, central memory, regulatory and stem cell-like memory cells via CD45RO/CCR7/CD25/CD127/CD95/CD27. The study, taken as a whole, reports: In type 1 diabetes patients, VDJ junctions had fewer insertions; deletions at these junctions were more frequent. High-TCR-expressing cells could be over-represented by cDNA sequencing. When Type 1 diabetes patients were examined, their TCRB CDR3s proved moderately but significantly shorter in all four CD4+ subsets. Naive, central memory and regulatory TCRB repertoires appeared more similar among patients than healthy donors.

The source is a man aged 25-45 years with type 1 diabetes. The sample was central memory CD4+ T cells from blood.

CDR3 in amino acids: CASSLSGGGFRETQYF. CDR3 in DNA: TGTGCCAGCAGCTTATCAGGGGGCGGGTTTCGGGAGACCCAGTACTTC. V usage is TRBV5-6 and J usage is TRBJ2-5; 8 positions match TRBD1. The CDR3 is made up of 16 amino acids. After removal of 2 bases from V and 5 bases from J, the junction contained 11 bases not matched to a gene. Germline V CDR1 and CDR2: SGHDT, YYEEEE.